This TCR beta chain was profiled in a study of cytomegalovirus exposure and HLA in healthy donors. General study points: A missense variant in DCLRE1C was later tied to TCR beta V- and J-gene trimming. Fewer N-insertions than the roughly 650-donor mean were reportedly shown by an Asian-associated ancestry cluster in a later analysis. TCR association rates varied by HLA locus in a later analysis, with DRB1 highest and HLA-C lowest.

At collection, donors were nominally healthy, but unrecorded immune exposures were probable. The PCR employed 60 Vbeta primers together with 13 Jbeta primers. Profiled with immunoSEQ multiplex PCR; TCRdb holds only in-frame clones, not every one. This table holds about 160,000 clones, approximately 80% found once. Germline CDR1 is SGHRS and CDR2 is YFSETQ. The length of the CDR3 is 13 residues. Trimming pared 4 bases from V and 4 bases from J, leaving 9 bases between. This clone has a handful of counts. Its antigen is not known. The chain links TRBV5-1 to TRBJ1-5; the D is unclear. Specimen: PBMCs. This clonotype was obtained from a man aged 30-40 years in good health and CMV-seropositive. The CDR3 here is CASSRESNQPQHF. CDR3 sequence (DNA): TGCGCCAGCAGCCGGGAGAGTAATCAGCCCCAGCATTTT.